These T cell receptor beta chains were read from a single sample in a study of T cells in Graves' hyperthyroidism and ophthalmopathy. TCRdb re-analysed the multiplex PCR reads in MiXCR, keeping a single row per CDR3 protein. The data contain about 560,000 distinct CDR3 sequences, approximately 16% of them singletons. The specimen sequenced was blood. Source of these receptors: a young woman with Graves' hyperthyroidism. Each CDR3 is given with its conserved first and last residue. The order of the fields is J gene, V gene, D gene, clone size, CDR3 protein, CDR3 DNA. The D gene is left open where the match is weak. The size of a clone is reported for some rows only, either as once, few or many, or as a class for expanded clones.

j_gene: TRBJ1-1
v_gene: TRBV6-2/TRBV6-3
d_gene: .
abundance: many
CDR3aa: CASGVGGSTEAFF
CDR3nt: TGTGCCAGCGGTGTGGGGGGGAGCACTGAAGCTTTCTTT

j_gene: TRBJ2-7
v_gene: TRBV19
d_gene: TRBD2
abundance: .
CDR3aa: CATQGSGSGEQYF
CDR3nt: TGTGCCACCCAGGGCAGCGGGAGTGGCGAGCAGTACTTC

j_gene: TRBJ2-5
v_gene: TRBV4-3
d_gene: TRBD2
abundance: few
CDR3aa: CASSPRYRGGQETQYF
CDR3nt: TGCGCCAGCAGCCCGAGATATCGGGGGGGCCAAGAGACCCAGTACTTC

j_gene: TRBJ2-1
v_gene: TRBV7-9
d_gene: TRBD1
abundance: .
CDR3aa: CARSGQGGNEQFF
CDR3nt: TGTGCCAGGTCAGGACAGGGGGGTAATGAGCAGTTCTTC

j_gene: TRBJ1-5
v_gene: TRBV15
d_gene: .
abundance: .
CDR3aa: CATSSGIRGGAYSNQPQHF
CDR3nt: TGTGCCACCAGCAGCGGCATTCGGGGGGGAGCTTATAGCAATCAGCCCCAGCATTTT

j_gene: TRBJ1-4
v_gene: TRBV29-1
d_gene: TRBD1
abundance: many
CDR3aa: CSVGQGRTNEKLFF
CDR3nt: TGCAGCGTGGGACAGGGGAGAACTAATGAAAAACTGTTTTTT

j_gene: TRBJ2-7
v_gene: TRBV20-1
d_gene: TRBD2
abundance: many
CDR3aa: CSARWLRLALYEQYF
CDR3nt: TGCAGTGCTAGATGGTTGCGACTAGCGCTCTACGAGCAGTACTTC

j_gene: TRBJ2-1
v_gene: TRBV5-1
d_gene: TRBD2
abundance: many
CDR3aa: CASSSRQGLAGGPRYNEQFF
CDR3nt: TGCGCCAGCTCTTCAAGACAAGGACTAGCGGGAGGGCCTCGCTACAATGAGCAGTTCTTC

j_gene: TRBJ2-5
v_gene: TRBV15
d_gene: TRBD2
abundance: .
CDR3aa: CATSRKRRGGGETQYF
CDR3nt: TGTGCCACCAGCAGAAAACGGCGGGGGGGCGGAGAGACCCAGTACTTC

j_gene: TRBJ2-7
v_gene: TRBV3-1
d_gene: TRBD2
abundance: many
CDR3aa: CASSQDGTSGPYEQYF
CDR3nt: TGTGCCAGCAGCCAAGATGGGACTAGCGGGCCCTACGAGCAGTACTTC

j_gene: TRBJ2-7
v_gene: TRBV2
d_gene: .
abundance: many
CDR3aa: CASTRSSYEQYF
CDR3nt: TGTGCCAGCACGCGCAGCTCCTACGAGCAGTACTTC

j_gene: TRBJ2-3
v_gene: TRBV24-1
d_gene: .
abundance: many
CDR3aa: CATSVTGTDTQYF
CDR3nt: TGTGCCACCAGTGTCACAGGTACAGATACGCAGTATTTT

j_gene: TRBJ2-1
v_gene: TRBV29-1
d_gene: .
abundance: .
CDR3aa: CSVEVKRKSSYNEQFF
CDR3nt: TGCAGCGTTGAAGTAAAGCGGAAAAGCTCCTACAATGAGCAGTTCTTC

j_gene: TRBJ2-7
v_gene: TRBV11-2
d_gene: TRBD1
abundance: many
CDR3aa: CASSPGGWGQGAGEQYF
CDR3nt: TGTGCCAGCAGCCCAGGGGGGTGGGGACAGGGGGCTGGCGAGCAGTACTTC

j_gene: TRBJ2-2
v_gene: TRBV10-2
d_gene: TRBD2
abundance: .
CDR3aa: CASSVSGGAGELFF
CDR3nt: TGCGCCAGCAGTGTTTCCGGGGGGGCCGGGGAGCTGTTTTTT

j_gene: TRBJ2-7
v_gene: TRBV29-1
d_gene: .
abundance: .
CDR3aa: CSAATFRAEQYF
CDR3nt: TGCAGCGCCGCAACCTTCAGGGCCGAGCAGTACTTC

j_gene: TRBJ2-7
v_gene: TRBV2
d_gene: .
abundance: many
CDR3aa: CASSEDWSPSAGDVYEQYF
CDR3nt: TGTGCCAGCAGTGAAGATTGGTCTCCATCGGCCGGTGATGTCTACGAGCAGTACTTC

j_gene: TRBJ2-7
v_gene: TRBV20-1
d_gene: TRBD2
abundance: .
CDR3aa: CSARDFSGSVVYEQYF
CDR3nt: TGCAGTGCTAGAGATTTCAGCGGGAGTGTTGTCTACGAGCAGTACTTC

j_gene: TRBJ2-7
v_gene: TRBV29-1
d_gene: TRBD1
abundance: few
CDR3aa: CSVGSGGEQYF
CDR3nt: TGCAGCGTTGGTTCAGGGGGCGAGCAGTACTTC

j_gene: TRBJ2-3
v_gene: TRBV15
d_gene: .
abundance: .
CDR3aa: CATSTREASTDTQYF
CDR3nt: TGTGCCACCAGCACTAGGGAAGCTAGCACAGATACGCAGTATTTT

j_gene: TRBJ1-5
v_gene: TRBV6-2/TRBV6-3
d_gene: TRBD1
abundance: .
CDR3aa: CASTITLDRDNQPQHF
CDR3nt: TGTGCCAGCACTATAACGTTGGACAGGGACAATCAGCCCCAGCATTTT

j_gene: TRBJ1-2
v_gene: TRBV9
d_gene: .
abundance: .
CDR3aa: CASSPSGRGPNGYTF
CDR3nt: TGTGCCAGCAGCCCGAGTGGGAGAGGCCCGAATGGCTACACCTTC

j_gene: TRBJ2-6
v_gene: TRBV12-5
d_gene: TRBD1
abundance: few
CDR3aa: CASGLGTGGASGANVLTF
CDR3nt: TGTGCTAGTGGGCTCGGGACAGGGGGCGCCTCTGGGGCCAACGTCCTGACTTTC

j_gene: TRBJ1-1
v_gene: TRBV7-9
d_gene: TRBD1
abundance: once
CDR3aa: CASSGRTGRYTEAFF
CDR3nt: TGTGCCAGCAGCGGACGGACAGGGCGGTACACTGAAGCTTTCTTT

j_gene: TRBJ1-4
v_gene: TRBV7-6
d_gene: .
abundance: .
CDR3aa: CASSLAGNLNEKLFF
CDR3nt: TGTGCCAGCAGCTTAGCAGGCAATCTCAATGAAAAACTGTTTTTT

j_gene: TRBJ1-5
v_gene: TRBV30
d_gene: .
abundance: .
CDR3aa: CAWGGNQPQHF
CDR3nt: TGTGCCTGGGGGGGGAATCAGCCCCAGCATTTT

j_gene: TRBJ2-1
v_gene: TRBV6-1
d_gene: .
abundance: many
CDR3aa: CASRPAGSYNEQFF
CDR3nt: TGTGCCAGCAGGCCAGCGGGCTCCTACAATGAGCAGTTCTTC

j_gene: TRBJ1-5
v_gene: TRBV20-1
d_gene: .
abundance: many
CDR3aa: CSLAAGSNQPQHF
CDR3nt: TGCAGTTTAGCAGCAGGGAGCAATCAGCCCCAGCATTTT

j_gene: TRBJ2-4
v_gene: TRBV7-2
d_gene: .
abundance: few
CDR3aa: CASSSPGVGNIQYF
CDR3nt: TGTGCCAGCAGCTCTCCCGGCGTAGGAAACATTCAGTACTTC

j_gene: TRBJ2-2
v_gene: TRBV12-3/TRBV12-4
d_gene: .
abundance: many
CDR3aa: CASSFAGIGELFF
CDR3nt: TGTGCCAGCAGTTTCGCGGGGATCGGGGAGCTGTTTTTT

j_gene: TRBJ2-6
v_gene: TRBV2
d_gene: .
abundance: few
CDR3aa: CATLGRASGANVLTF
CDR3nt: TGTGCCACCCTTGGACGGGCCTCTGGGGCCAACGTCCTGACTTTC